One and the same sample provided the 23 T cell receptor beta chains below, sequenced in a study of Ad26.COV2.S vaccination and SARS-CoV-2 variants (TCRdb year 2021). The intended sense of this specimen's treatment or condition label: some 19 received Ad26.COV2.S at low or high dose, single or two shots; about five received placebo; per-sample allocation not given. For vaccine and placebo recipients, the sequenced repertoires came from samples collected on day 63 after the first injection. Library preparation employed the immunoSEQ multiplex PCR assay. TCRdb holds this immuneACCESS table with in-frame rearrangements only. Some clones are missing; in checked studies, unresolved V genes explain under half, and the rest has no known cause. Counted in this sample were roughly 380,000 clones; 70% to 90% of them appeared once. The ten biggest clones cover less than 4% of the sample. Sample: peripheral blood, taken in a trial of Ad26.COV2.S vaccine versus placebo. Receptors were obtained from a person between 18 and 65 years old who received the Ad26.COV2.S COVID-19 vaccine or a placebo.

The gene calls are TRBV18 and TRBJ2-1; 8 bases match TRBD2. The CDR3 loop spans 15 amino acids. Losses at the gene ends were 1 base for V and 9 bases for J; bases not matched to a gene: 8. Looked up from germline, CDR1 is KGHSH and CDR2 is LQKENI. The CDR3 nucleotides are TGTGCCAGCTCACCACGTCAGCGGGAGAATAGTGAGCAGTTCTTC. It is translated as CASSPRQRENSEQFF.

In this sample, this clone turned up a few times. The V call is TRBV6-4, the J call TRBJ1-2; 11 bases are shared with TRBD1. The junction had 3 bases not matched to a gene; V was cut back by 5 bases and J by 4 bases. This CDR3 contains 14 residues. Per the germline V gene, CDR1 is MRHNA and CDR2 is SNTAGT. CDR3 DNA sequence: TGTGCCAGCAGTCGGACAGGGGGCGCCTATGGCTACACCTTC. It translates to CASSRTGGAYGYTF.

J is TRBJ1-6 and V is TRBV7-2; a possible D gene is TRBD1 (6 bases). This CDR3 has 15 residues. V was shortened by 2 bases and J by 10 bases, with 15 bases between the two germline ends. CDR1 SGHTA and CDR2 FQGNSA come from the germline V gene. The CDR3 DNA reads TGTGCCAGCAGCTTATTCCCAGGGGATATCTCACCCCTCCACTTT. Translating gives CASSLFPGDISPLHF.

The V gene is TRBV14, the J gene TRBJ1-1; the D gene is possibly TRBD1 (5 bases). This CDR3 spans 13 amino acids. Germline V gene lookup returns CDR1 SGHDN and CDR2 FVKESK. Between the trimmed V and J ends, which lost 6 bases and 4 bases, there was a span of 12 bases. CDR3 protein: CASRKGQGTEAFF. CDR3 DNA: TGTGCCAGCAGAAAGGGTCAGGGCACTGAAGCTTTCTTT.

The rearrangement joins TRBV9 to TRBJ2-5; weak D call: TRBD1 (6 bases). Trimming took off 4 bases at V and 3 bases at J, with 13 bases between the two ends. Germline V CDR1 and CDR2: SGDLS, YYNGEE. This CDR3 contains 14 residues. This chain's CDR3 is CASSPRGTKETQYF. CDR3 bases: TGTGCCAGCAGCCCAAGAGGGACAAAAGAGACCCAGTACTTC.

The CDR3 nucleotides read TGTGCCAGCAGCCAAGGGAGGGGACTAGCGGGGGGAAGCTCCTACAATGAGCAGTTCTTC. Its protein product is CASSQGRGLAGGSSYNEQFF. The chain employs TRBV7-6 and TRBJ2-1, with TRBD2 matching 15 bases. The CDR3 consists of 20 residues. The V and J ends lost 5 bases and 0 bases, in that order; junction bases with no gene match: 11. The germline gives CDR1 SGHVS, CDR2 FNYEAQ.

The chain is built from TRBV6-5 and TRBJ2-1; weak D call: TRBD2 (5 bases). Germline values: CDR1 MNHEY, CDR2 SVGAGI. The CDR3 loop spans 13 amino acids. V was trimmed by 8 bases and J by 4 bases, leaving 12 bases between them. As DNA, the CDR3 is TGTGCCAGCTCCGACTCGGGGTACAATGAGCAGTTCTTC. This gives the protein CASSDSGYNEQFF.

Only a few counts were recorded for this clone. CDR3 residues: CASSPPPPGEAFF. The CDR3 nucleotides are TGTGCCAGCTCACCACCTCCCCCGGGGGAAGCTTTCTTT. The J gene is TRBJ1-1, the V gene TRBV18; D is uncertain. The CDR3 is made up of 13 amino acids. Trimming left V 0 bases short and J 8 bases short, with 10 bases between. Germline V lookup: CDR1 KGHSH, CDR2 LQKENI.

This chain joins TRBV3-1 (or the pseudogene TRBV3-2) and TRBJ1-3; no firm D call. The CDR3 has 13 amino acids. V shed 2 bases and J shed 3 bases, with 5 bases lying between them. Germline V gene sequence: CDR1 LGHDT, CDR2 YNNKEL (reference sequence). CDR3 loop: CASSQSFGNTIYF. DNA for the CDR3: TGTGCCAGCAGCCAATCTTTTGGAAACACCATATATTTT.

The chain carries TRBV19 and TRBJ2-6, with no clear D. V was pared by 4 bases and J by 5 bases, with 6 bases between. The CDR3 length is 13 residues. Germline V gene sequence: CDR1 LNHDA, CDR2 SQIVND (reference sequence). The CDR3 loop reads CASSTGRANVLTF. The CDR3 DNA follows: TGTGCCAGTAGTACAGGTAGGGCCAACGTCCTGACTTTC.

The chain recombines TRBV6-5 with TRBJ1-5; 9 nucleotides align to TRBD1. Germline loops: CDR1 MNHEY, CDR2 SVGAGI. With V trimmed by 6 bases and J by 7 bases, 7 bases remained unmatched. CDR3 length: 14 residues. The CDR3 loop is CASRPGQGTQPQHF. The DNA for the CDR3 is TGTGCCAGCAGACCAGGACAGGGGACCCAGCCCCAGCATTTT.

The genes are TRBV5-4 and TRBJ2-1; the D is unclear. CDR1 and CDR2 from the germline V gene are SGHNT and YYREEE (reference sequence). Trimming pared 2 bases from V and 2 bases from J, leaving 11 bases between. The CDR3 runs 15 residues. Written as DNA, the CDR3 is TGTGCCAGCAGCTTTTTGAGTCGGCCCTACAATGAGCAGTTCTTC. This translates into CASSFLSRPYNEQFF.

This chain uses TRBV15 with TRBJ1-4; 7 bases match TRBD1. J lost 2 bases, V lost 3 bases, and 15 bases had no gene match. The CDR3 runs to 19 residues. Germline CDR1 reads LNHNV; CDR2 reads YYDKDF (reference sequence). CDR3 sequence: CATSRDTKGTAGTNEKLFF. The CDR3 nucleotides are TGTGCCACCAGCAGGGATACCAAAGGGACAGCCGGGACTAATGAAAAACTGTTTTTT.

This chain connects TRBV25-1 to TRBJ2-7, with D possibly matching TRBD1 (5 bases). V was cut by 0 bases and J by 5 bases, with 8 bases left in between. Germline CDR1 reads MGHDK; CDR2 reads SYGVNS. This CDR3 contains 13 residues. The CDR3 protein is CASSEYAGNEQYF. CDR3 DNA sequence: TGTGCCAGCAGTGAATATGCAGGGAACGAGCAGTACTTC.

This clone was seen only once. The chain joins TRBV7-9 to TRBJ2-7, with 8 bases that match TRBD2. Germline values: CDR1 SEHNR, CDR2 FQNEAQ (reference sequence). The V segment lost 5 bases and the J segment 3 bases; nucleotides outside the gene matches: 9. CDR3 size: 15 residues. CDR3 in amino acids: CASSGWREENYEQYF. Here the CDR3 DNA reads TGTGCCAGCAGCGGATGGCGGGAGGAAAACTACGAGCAGTACTTC.

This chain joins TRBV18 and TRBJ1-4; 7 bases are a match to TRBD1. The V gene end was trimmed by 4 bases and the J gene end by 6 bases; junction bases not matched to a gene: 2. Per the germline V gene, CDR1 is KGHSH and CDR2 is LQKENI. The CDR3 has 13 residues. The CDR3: CASSLGTDEKLFF. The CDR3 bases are TGTGCCAGCTCACTTGGGACAGATGAAAAACTGTTTTTT.

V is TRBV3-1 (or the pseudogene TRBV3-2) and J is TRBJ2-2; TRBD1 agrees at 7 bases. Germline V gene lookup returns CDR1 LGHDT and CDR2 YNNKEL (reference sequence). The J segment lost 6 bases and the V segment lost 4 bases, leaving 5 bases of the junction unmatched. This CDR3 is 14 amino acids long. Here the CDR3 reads CASSPNRGPGELFF. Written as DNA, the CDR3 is TGTGCCAGCAGCCCAAACAGGGGCCCCGGGGAGCTGTTTTTT.

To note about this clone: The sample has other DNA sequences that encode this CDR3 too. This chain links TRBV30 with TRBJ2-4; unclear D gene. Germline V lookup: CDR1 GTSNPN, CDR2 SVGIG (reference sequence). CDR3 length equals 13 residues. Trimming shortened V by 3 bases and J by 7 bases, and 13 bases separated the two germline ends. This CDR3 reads CAWSPGSDNIQYF. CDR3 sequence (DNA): TGTGCCTGGAGCCCCGGATCCGACAACATTCAGTACTTC.

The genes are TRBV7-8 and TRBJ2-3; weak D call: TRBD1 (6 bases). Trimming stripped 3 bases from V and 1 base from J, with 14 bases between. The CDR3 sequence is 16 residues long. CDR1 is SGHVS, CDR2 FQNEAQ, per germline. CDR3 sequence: CASSFETGYRTDTQYF. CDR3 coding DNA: TGTGCCAGCAGCTTCGAAACAGGGTACCGCACAGATACGCAGTATTTT.

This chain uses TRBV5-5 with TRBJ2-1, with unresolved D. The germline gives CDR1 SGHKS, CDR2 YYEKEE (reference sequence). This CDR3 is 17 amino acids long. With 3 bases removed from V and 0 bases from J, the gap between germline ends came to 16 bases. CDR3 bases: TGTGCCAGCAGCTCATCTCCTGGGGATTACTCCTACAATGAGCAGTTCTTC. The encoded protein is CASSSSPGDYSYNEQFF.

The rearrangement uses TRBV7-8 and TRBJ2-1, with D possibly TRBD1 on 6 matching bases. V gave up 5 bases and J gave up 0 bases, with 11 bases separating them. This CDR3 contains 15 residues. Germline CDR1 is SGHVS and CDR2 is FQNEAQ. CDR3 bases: TGTGCCAGCAGCCGAGACAGGAGCTCCTACAATGAGCAGTTCTTC. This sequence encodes CASSRDRSSYNEQFF.

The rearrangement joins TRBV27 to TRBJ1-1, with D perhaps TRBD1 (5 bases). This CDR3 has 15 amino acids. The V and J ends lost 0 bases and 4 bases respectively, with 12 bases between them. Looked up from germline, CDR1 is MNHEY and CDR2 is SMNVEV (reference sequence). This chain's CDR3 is CASSLSSRGSTEAFF. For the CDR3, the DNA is TGTGCCAGCAGTTTATCGTCACGGGGGAGCACTGAAGCTTTCTTT.

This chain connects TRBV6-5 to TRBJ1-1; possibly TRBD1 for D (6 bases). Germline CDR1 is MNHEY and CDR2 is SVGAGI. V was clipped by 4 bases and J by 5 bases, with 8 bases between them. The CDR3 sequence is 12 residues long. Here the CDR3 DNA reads TGTGCCAGCAGTTTACAGGGAACTGAAGCTTTCTTT. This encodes CASSLQGTEAFF.